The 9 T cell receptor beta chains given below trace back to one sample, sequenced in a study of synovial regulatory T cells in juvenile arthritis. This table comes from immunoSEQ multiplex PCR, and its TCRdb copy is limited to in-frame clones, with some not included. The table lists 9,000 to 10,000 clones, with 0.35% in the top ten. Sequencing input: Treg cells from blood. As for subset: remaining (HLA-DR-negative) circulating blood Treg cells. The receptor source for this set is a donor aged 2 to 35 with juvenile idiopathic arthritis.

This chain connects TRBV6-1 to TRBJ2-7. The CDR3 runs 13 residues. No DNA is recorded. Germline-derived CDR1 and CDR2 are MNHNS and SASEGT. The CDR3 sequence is CASSRDGSYEQYF.

The CDR3 here is CASSTEGAYEQYF. J is TRBJ2-7 and V is TRBV5-1; there is no DNA to check the TCRdb D call of TRBD2. Germline V gene lookup returns CDR1 SGHRS and CDR2 YFSETQ. This CDR3 is built from 13 residues. No DNA appears here.

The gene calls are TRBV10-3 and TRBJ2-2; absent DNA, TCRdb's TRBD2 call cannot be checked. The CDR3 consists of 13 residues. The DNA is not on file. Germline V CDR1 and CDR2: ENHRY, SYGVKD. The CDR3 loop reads CAISVRDTGELFF.

The CDR3 sequence: CASSEVHNEKLFF. This sequence joins TRBV6-1 and TRBJ1-4. Germline V gene sequence: CDR1 MNHNS, CDR2 SASEGT. CDR3 length: 13 residues. The record lacks a DNA sequence.

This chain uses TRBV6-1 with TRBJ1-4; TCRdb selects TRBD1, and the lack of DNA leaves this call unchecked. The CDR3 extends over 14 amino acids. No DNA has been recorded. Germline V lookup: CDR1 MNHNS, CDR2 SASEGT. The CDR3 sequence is CASRSQGYNEKLFF.

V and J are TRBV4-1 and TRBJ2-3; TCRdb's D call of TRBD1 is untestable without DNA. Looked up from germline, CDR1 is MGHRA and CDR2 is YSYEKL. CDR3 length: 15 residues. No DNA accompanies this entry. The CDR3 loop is CASSLIVGLTDTQYF.

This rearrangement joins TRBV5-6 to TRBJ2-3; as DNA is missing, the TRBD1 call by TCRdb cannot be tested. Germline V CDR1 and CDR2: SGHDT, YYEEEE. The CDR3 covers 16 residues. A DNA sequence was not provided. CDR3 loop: CASSLLVRQSTDTQYF.

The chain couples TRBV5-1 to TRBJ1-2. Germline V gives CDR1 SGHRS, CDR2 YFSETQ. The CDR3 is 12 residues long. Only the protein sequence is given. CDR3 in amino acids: CASSERTYGYTF.

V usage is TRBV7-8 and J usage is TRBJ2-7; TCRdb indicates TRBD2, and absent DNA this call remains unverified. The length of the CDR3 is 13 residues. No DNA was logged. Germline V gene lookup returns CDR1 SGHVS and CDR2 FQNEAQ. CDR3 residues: CASSLWGGYEQYF.